Listed below are T cell receptor beta chains from one sample, sequenced in a study of beta chain features in type 1 diabetes. Sequencing was performed with immunoSEQ multiplex PCR; in TCRdb, only in-frame clones are kept and a portion is missing. Of over 25,000 clones in the sample, about 45% were seen once. The sequencing input was stem cell memory CD4+ T cells from blood. The receptors shown here come from a man in his thirties or forties with type 1 diabetes. Both conserved end residues are part of each CDR3. The D gene is left open where the match is weak. Expanded clones are given a class, and other clones once, few, many or no size at all.

d_gene	j_gene	abundance	v_gene	CDR3aa	CDR3nt
NA	TRBJ2-7	once	TRBV18	CASSPFGLRSSYEQYF	TGTGCCAGCTCACCTTTCGGACTCCGGAGCTCCTACGAGCAGTACTTC
NA	TRBJ2-7	NA	TRBV30	CASTVGSSYEQYF	TGTGCCTCGACAGTCGGATCTTCCTACGAGCAGTACTTC
NA	TRBJ1-5	NA	TRBV19	CASSPSGYSNQPQHF	TGTGCCAGTAGCCCAAGCGGGTACAGCAATCAGCCCCAGCATTTT
TRBD2	TRBJ2-7	NA	TRBV11-2	CASTPGSGLTYEQYF	TGTGCCAGCACCCCGGGTAGCGGGCTTACCTACGAGCAGTACTTC
TRBD1	TRBJ2-7	NA	TRBV6-5	CASSLRDSYEQYF	TGTGCCAGCAGTTTAAGGGACAGCTACGAGCAGTACTTC
TRBD1	TRBJ2-1	few	TRBV18	CASSLGQAGEQFF	TGTGCCAGCTCACTAGGACAGGCCGGTGAGCAGTTCTTC
TRBD1	TRBJ1-2	NA	TRBV2	CASSQGVRGNGYTF	TGTGCCAGCAGCCAGGGGGTCAGGGGGAACGGCTACACCTTC
NA	TRBJ2-3	NA	TRBV19	CASSNTGYRSTDTQYF	TGTGCCAGTAGTAACACAGGGTATCGTTCCACAGATACGCAGTATTTT
NA	TRBJ1-6	NA	TRBV7-2	CASSLARLPGSNSPLHF	TGTGCCAGCAGCTTAGCGCGTCTGCCAGGGTCTAATTCACCCCTCCACTTT
NA	TRBJ2-6	few	TRBV6-1	CASSVEGHSPGSGANVLTF	TGTGCCAGCAGTGTAGAAGGACACTCCCCCGGCTCTGGGGCCAACGTCCTGACTTTC
NA	TRBJ2-7	few	TRBV6-5	CASSPFAAGSYEQYF	TGTGCCAGCAGTCCATTCGCTGCGGGCTCCTACGAGCAGTACTTC
TRBD1	TRBJ2-2	NA	TRBV19	CASTRDRGLAGELFF	TGTGCCAGTACACGGGACAGGGGGCTAGCCGGGGAGCTGTTTTTT
TRBD1	TRBJ1-2	once	TRBV7-9	CASSLNTGQRLDYGYTF	TGTGCCAGCAGCTTAAATACGGGACAGCGCCTAGACTATGGCTACACCTTC
TRBD1	TRBJ2-5	NA	TRBV7-2	CASSAVQGTQETQYF	TGTGCCAGCAGCGCAGTACAGGGGACGCAAGAGACCCAGTACTTC
TRBD2	TRBJ2-5	once	TRBV5-1	CASSLAGTSRETQYF	TGCGCCAGCAGCTTGGCCGGGACTAGCCGGGAGACCCAGTACTTC
TRBD1	TRBJ2-7	NA	TRBV2	CASSAGTGVYEQYF	TGTGCCAGCAGTGCCGGGACAGGGGTCTACGAGCAGTACTTC
NA	TRBJ2-7	few	TRBV6-5	CASSPFAAGSYEQYF	TGTGCCAGCAGTCCATTCGCTGCGGGCTCCTACGAGCAGTACTTC
TRBD2	TRBJ2-7	NA	TRBV5-1	CASSPGASGLYEQYF	TGCGCCAGCAGCCCGGGGGCTAGCGGGCTCTACGAGCAGTACTTC
TRBD1	TRBJ1-5	NA	TRBV6-1	CASSGQGKGQPQHF	TGTGCCAGCAGTGGACAGGGGAAGGGGCAGCCCCAGCATTTT
TRBD1	TRBJ1-2	NA	TRBV2	CASSEGQGTNYGYTF	TGTGCCAGCAGTGAGGGACAGGGAACTAACTATGGCTACACCTTC
TRBD1	TRBJ1-2	once	TRBV18	CASSPSGGLGYGYTF	TGTGCCAGCTCACCTTCAGGGGGTCTGGGCTATGGCTACACCTTC
NA	TRBJ1-2	once	TRBV28	CASSLLRENGYTF	TGTGCCAGCAGCCTACTTAGGGAGAATGGCTACACCTTC
NA	TRBJ1-2	NA	TRBV7-9	CASSLGLRYGYTF	TGTGCCAGCAGCTTAGGACTCCGATATGGCTACACCTTC
NA	TRBJ2-7	NA	TRBV29-1	CSAHGSDYEQYF	TGCAGCGCCCACGGGTCAGATTACGAGCAGTACTTC
TRBD2	TRBJ2-1	NA	TRBV6-6	CASSSGTTYNEQFF	TGTGCCAGCAGTTCCGGGACTACTTACAATGAGCAGTTCTTC